The 6 T cell receptor beta chains below all came from one sample that was sequenced in a study of blood T cell repertoires in COVID-19. Produced via immunoSEQ multiplex PCR; TCRdb's table is partial and in-frame only. This table holds 95,000 to 150,000 clones, 88% found once. Sequencing was performed on peripheral blood. The receptors were gathered from a woman in her forties or fifties with active or convalescent COVID-19.

J is TRBJ2-3 and V is TRBV9, with TRBD2 matching 12 bases. This CDR3 is built from 15 residues. Germline CDR1 SGDLS, CDR2 YYNGEE. The V and J ends lost 4 bases and 4 bases, in that order; junction bases with no gene match: 4. CDR3 region: CASSSTSGSSDTQYF. In DNA form, the CDR3 reads TGTGCCAGCAGCTCGACTAGCGGGAGTTCAGATACGCAGTATTTT. Drawing the rest from reference TRBV9 and TRBJ2-3, the complete variable domain is DSGVTQTPKHLITATGQRVTLRCSPRSGDLSVYWYQQSLDQGLQFLIQYYNGEERAKGNILERFSAQQFPDLHSELNLSSLELGDSALYFCASSSTSGSSDTQYFGPGTRLTVL.

The rearrangement uses TRBV30 and TRBJ2-7, with TRBD2 matching over 10 bases. Trimming removed 2 bases from V and 5 bases from J; junction bases left unmatched: 3. Germline V CDR1 and CDR2: GTSNPN, SVGIG (reference sequence). CDR3 length: 13 amino acids. Here the CDR3 reads CAWSTSGKHEQYF. CDR3 bases: TGTGCCTGGAGTACTAGCGGGAAACACGAGCAGTACTTC. The whole variable domain, filled in from reference TRBV30 and TRBJ2-7, reads SQTIHQWPATLVQPVGSPLSLECTVEGTSNPNLYWYRQAAGRGLQLLFYSVGIGQISSEVPQNLSASRPQDRQFILSSKKLLLSDSGFYLCAWSTSGKHEQYFGPGTRLTVT.

The gene calls are TRBV28 and TRBJ1-4; TRBD1 matches 9 bases. CDR3 length: 18 amino acids. Unmatched junction bases numbered 17, after V lost 10 bases and J lost 2 bases. Germline-derived CDR1 and CDR2 are MDHEN and SYDVKM. The CDR3 region is CATILNPRTGDTNEKLFF. DNA for the CDR3: TGTGCCACCATACTCAATCCTCGGACAGGGGATACTAATGAAAAACTGTTTTTT.

The chain joins TRBV28 to TRBJ2-7; the match to TRBD1 covers 7 bases. After removal of 3 bases from V and 0 bases from J, the junction contained 5 bases not matched to a gene. The germline CDR1 and CDR2 sequences are MDHEN and SYDVKM. This CDR3 comprises 15 residues. For the CDR3, the DNA is TGTGCCAGCAGTTTGAAGGGGGCTACCTCCTACGAGCAGTACTTC. Protein product: CASSLKGATSYEQYF. Full variable domain (outside the CDR3, taken from reference TRBV28 and TRBJ2-7): DVKVTQSSRYLVKRTGEKVFLECVQDMDHENMFWYRQDPGLGLRLIYFSYDVKMKEKGDIPEGYSVSREKKERFSLILESASTNQTSMYLCASSLKGATSYEQYFGPGTRLTVT.

This chain uses TRBV9 with TRBJ1-2, with D uncertain. Trimming took 7 bases from V and 3 from J, leaving 13 bases between them. Germline values: CDR1 SGDLS, CDR2 YYNGEE. The CDR3 covers 13 residues. CDR3 nucleotide sequence: TGTGCCAGCGCAACTGCCTTTGACTATGGCTACACCTTC. The encoded protein is CASATAFDYGYTF. The whole variable domain, filled in from reference TRBV9 and TRBJ1-2, reads DSGVTQTPKHLITATGQRVTLRCSPRSGDLSVYWYQQSLDQGLQFLIQYYNGEERAKGNILERFSAQQFPDLHSELNLSSLELGDSALYFCASATAFDYGYTFGSGTRLTVV.

V and J are TRBV11-2 and TRBJ2-2; the match to TRBD2 covers 12 bases. V shed 4 bases and J 4 bases; nucleotides not matched to a gene: 13. From germline, CDR1 is SGHAT and CDR2 FQNNGV. This CDR3 comprises 19 residues. CDR3 residues: CASSYGLAGLPVRTGELFF. The CDR3 bases are TGTGCCAGCAGCTACGGACTAGCGGGATTGCCCGTACGCACCGGGGAGCTGTTTTTT.